A single sample gave rise to the 5 T cell receptor beta chains below, sequenced in a study of cytomegalovirus exposure and HLA in healthy donors. PCR used 60 Vbeta primers and 13 Jbeta primers. Here immunoSEQ multiplex PCR was the method, and the copy in TCRdb shows in-frame clones only, minus some. Here the sample spans roughly 120,000 clones, 79% being singletons. The sample taken for sequencing was PBMCs. The receptors stem from a woman aged 18-35 years in good health and CMV-seropositive.

Points on this clone: At one end, the junction sequence differs from germline, possibly due to a read error. CDR3 nucleotides: TGTGCCAGTAGTATCTCGATTGACAGACCAGAGGCCCAGTACTTC. Its protein product is CASSISIDRPEAQYF. The chain carries TRBV19 and TRBJ2-5; a weak D match, TRBD1 (5 bases). Germline CDR1 and CDR2: LNHDA and SQIVND (reference sequence). The CDR3 is made up of 15 amino acids.

The gene calls are TRBV5-1 and TRBJ2-7, with D perhaps matching TRBD1 (5 bases). The V end lost 3 bases, the J end lost 2 bases, and 15 bases lay between the germline ends. This CDR3 region has 15 residues. The germline V gene encodes CDR1 SGHRS and CDR2 YFSETQ. CDR3 loop: CASSSPTVDTYEQYF. The CDR3 nucleotides are TGCGCCAGCAGCTCCCCGACAGTGGATACCTACGAGCAGTACTTC.

V gene TRBV5-1 combines with J gene TRBJ2-5, with a possible D match to TRBD1 (7 bases). CDR1 is SGHRS, CDR2 YFSETQ, per germline. The CDR3 length is 12 residues. The V end lost 3 bases, the J end lost 5 bases, and 8 bases lay between the germline ends. The CDR3 here is CASSSGGETQYF. The CDR3 DNA is TGCGCCAGCAGCTCAGGGGGGGAGACCCAGTACTTC.

V and J are TRBV5-1 and TRBJ2-4; 8 nucleotides agree with TRBD2. Germline loops: CDR1 SGHRS, CDR2 YFSETQ. After removal of 0 bases from V and 5 bases from J, the junction contained 4 bases not matched to a gene. CDR3 size: 15 residues. CDR3 in amino acids: CASSLVVGRENIQYF. The CDR3 nucleotides read TGCGCCAGCAGCTTGGTCGTCGGGAGGGAAAACATTCAGTACTTC.

The rearrangement uses TRBV5-1 and TRBJ1-1, with 7 bases fitting TRBD1. The CDR3 loop spans 18 amino acids. V was pared by 2 bases and J by 0 bases, with 13 bases of the junction left unmatched. Germline V gives CDR1 SGHRS, CDR2 YFSETQ. The CDR3 region has the DNA TGCGCCAGCAGCTTAGCCCTTCCCTGGGGACAGATGAACACTGAAGCTTTCTTT. Protein sequence: CASSLALPWGQMNTEAFF.